This TCR beta chain was captured in a study of T cell responses to AZD1222 COVID-19 vaccine. Study outcomes and limitations: Baseline serology detected seropositivity in only six AZD1222 recipients. None of the repertoires were sampled until the peak T cell response had passed. The breadth and depth of Spike-specific TCRs increased once two AZD1222 doses had been given.

Profiled with immunoSEQ multiplex PCR; TCRdb holds only in-frame clones, not every one. The sample records 200,000 or so clones, more than 75% being singletons. As regards this clone: Its antigen is currently unknown.

The CDR3 spans 15 residues. V lost 4 bases and J 5 bases, leaving 16 bases between the germline ends. CDR1 is LGHNA, CDR2 YSLEER, per germline. The sequences come from peripheral blood, collected on day 0 of MenACWY control vaccination. This chain links TRBV4-3 with TRBJ2-3, with D perhaps TRBD1 or TRBD2 (5 bases each). This receptor was identified in an adult in good health. CDR3 amino acids: CASSPAPGLGDTQYF. The CDR3 region has the DNA TGCGCCAGCAGCCCCGCCCCGGGGCTGGGAGATACGCAGTATTTT.